Each of the 20 T cell receptor beta chains below was sequenced from the same sample in a study of blood T cell repertoires in COVID-19. The repertoire was sequenced with immunoSEQ multiplex PCR; TCRdb's copy has only in-frame clones and lacks some. Here the sample spans about 140,000 clones, about three quarters being singletons. Sequencing input: peripheral blood. The receptor source for this set is a woman aged 45 to 65 with active or convalescent COVID-19.

This clone was seen a single time. The gene calls are TRBV4-2 and TRBJ2-4, with 11 bases fitting TRBD2. This CDR3 is 18 amino acids long. V dropped 0 bases and J dropped 0; count of bases not matched to a gene: 4. Germline V lookup: CDR1 LGHNA, CDR2 YNFKEQ. CDR3 in DNA: TGTGCCAGCAGCCAAGATTTACTAGCGGGGGTAGCCAAAAACATTCAGTACTTC. Translated, it gives CASSQDLLAGVAKNIQYF.

The gene calls are TRBV15 and TRBJ1-1; D call uncertain. CDR1 and CDR2 (germline): LNHNV, YYDKDF (reference sequence). Trimming cost V 5 bases and J 2 bases, with 12 bases left between them. This CDR3 region has 14 residues. The chain's CDR3 is CATSPGQTNTEAFF. CDR3 DNA: TGTGCCACCAGCCCTGGGCAGACAAACACTGAAGCTTTCTTT.

This chain connects TRBV5-1 to TRBJ2-3; tentatively, D is TRBD1 (5 bases). The CDR3 is 13 residues long. CDR1 SGHRS and CDR2 YFSETQ come from the germline V gene. In nucleotides, the CDR3 is TGCGCGAGTAGGGGTAGTAGCACAGATACGCAGTATTTT. Protein sequence: CASRGSSTDTQYF.

V usage is TRBV11-2 and J usage is TRBJ2-7; 8 positions match TRBD2. The CDR3 runs 16 residues. Trimming took 1 base from V and 5 from J; bases not matched to a gene: 10. Per the germline V gene, CDR1 is SGHAT and CDR2 is FQNNGV. The CDR3 coding sequence is TGTGCCAGCAGCTTAGTCGGCGGGAGGACCCTGGACGAGCAGTACTTC. This gives the protein CASSLVGGRTLDEQYF. The variable domain in full, with the rest retrieved from reference TRBV11-2 and TRBJ2-7, is EAGVAQSPRYKIIEKRQSVAFWCNPISGHATLYWYQQILGQGPKLLIQFQNNGVVDDSQLPKDRFSAERLKGVDSTLKIQPAKLEDSAVYLCASSLVGGRTLDEQYFGPGTRLTVT.

V gene TRBV9 combines with J gene TRBJ2-1, with 7 bases identical to TRBD2. CDR3 length: 15 amino acids. Germline CDR1 SGDLS, CDR2 YYNGEE. J was trimmed by 0 bases and V by 4 bases; bases with no gene match: 4. This CDR3 reads CASSWGGSSYNEQFF. The CDR3, as DNA: TGTGCCAGCAGCTGGGGGGGAAGCTCCTACAATGAGCAGTTCTTC. The variable domain in full, with the rest retrieved from reference TRBV9 and TRBJ2-1, is DSGVTQTPKHLITATGQRVTLRCSPRSGDLSVYWYQQSLDQGLQFLIQYYNGEERAKGNILERFSAQQFPDLHSELNLSSLELGDSALYFCASSWGGSSYNEQFFGPGTRLTVL.

Only a few counts were recorded for this clone. The V call is TRBV6-2 or TRBV6-3, the J call TRBJ2-5, with D possibly matching TRBD1 (6 bases). The CDR3 has 15 amino acids. V was pared by 2 bases and J by 1 base, with 11 bases between. Germline V CDR1 and CDR2: MNHEY, SVGEGT. CDR3 sequence: CASSYEGHFQETQYF. In nucleotides, the CDR3 is TGTGCCAGCAGTTACGAGGGACATTTCCAAGAGACCCAGTACTTC.

In its sample, this clone was seen once. The chain recombines TRBV19 with TRBJ2-1; 12 bases agree with TRBD2. J gave up 7 bases and V 4 bases, and 5 bases lay outside the gene matches. Germline V gene data show CDR1 as LNHDA and CDR2 as SQIVND (reference sequence). The CDR3 totals 15 residues. The CDR3 DNA sequence: TGTGCCAGTAGTACGACTAGCGGGGGAGGAAATGAGCAGTTCTTC. It is translated as CASSTTSGGGNEQFF.

This clone was observed once. The CDR3 protein is CASSSFGTRPYEQYF. The CDR3, as DNA: TGTGCCAGCAGCTCATTCGGGACTAGACCGTACGAGCAGTACTTC. V usage is TRBV7-2 and J usage is TRBJ2-7; 8 positions agree with TRBD2. Germline CDR1 SGHTA, CDR2 FQGNSA. V was clipped by 4 bases and J by 4 bases; unmatched bases: 9. The CDR3 is made up of 15 amino acids.

V gene TRBV28 combines with J gene TRBJ1-5; 12 bases are shared with TRBD1. Germline CDR1 and CDR2: MDHEN and SYDVKM. The CDR3 sequence is 22 residues long. J lost 0 bases, V lost 2 bases, and 17 bases had no gene match. The CDR3 region is CASSLVGQGAPESFYSNQPQHF. The DNA of the CDR3 is TGTGCCAGCAGTTTAGTGGGACAGGGGGCGCCGGAATCTTTCTATAGCAATCAGCCCCAGCATTTT.

The CDR3 nucleotides are TGTGCCAGCAGCTCAGCCGGGACAGGGGTGGGACAAGAGACCCAGTACTTC. Translated: CASSSAGTGVGQETQYF. The V call is TRBV7-8, the J call TRBJ2-5; 10 positions agree with TRBD1. This CDR3 comprises 17 residues. Trimming removed 4 bases from V and 2 bases from J; junction bases left unmatched: 10. Germline CDR1 SGHVS, CDR2 FQNEAQ. Full variable domain (outside the CDR3, taken from reference TRBV7-8 and TRBJ2-5): GAGVSQSPRYKVAKRGQDVALRCDPISGHVSLFWYQQALGQGPEFLTYFQNEAQLDKSGLPSDRFFAERPEGSVSTLKIQRTQQEDSAVYLCASSSAGTGVGQETQYFGPGTRLLVL.

The chain combines TRBV5-1 with TRBJ2-7; TRBD2 matches 11 bases. Germline V gene data show CDR1 as SGHRS and CDR2 as YFSETQ. The CDR3 sequence is 15 residues long. Losses at the gene ends were 4 bases for V and 7 bases for J; bases not matched to a gene: 10. The CDR3 loop is CASSTRLAGSWEQYF. CDR3 bases: TGCGCCAGCAGCACCAGACTAGCGGGGTCCTGGGAGCAGTACTTC. Looking up the rest from reference TRBV5-1 and TRBJ2-7 gives the full variable domain: KAGVTQTPRYLIKTRGQQVTLSCSPISGHRSVSWYQQTPGQGLQFLFEYFSETQRNKGNFPGRFSGRQFSNSRSEMNVSTLELGDSALYLCASSTRLAGSWEQYFGPGTRLTVT.

The chain joins TRBV7-3 to TRBJ1-1; 10 nucleotides agree with TRBD1. J gave up 5 bases and V 5 bases, and 5 bases lay outside the gene matches. The CDR3 consists of 14 residues. Germline V gene sequence: CDR1 SGHTA, CDR2 FQGTGA. The CDR3 region has the DNA TGTGCCAGCAGCCAATCGGGACAGGGGACTGAAGCTTTCTTT. Protein product: CASSQSGQGTEAFF.

V and J are TRBV28 and TRBJ2-7; TRBD2 aligns across 10 bases. V was clipped by 5 bases and J by 6 bases; unmatched bases: 4. Germline values: CDR1 MDHEN, CDR2 SYDVKM. The CDR3 contains 13 residues. CDR3 DNA: TGTGCCAGCAGTCATAGACTAGCGGGCGAGCAGTACTTC. Translation: CASSHRLAGEQYF.

This clone was counted between two and nine times. The V gene is TRBV6-5, the J gene TRBJ2-7, with 8 bases identical to TRBD1. V dropped 6 bases and J dropped 6; count of bases not matched to a gene: 10. Germline V gene sequence: CDR1 MNHEY, CDR2 SVGAGI. The CDR3 has 14 residues. The CDR3 here is CASSPSGQGFEQYF. CDR3 DNA: TGTGCCAGCAGCCCCTCCGGACAGGGCTTCGAGCAGTACTTC.

The chain joins TRBV6-5 to TRBJ2-5; possibly TRBD2 for D (6 bases). The CDR3 runs to 15 residues. V lost 6 bases and J 2 bases, leaving 16 bases between the germline ends. CDR1 and CDR2 (germline): MNHEY, SVGAGI. CDR3 sequence: CASRAEGLAQETQYF. The CDR3 DNA is TGTGCCAGCAGGGCGGAGGGGCTAGCGCAAGAGACCCAGTACTTC.

The genes are TRBV6-2 or TRBV6-3 and TRBJ1-3; a possible D gene is TRBD1 (6 bases). The V gene's germline CDR1 is MNHEY and CDR2 SVGEGT. V lost 5 bases, J lost 15 bases, and 14 bases lay in between. The CDR3 contains 11 residues. Here the CDR3 DNA reads TGTGCCAGCAGTCTACGGGACAATAAATATTTT. Translation gives CASSLRDNKYF.

As DNA, the CDR3 is TGTGCCAGCAGCTGGGACAGGAGGGAGGGCTACACCTTC. It encodes CASSWDRREGYTF. This sequence joins TRBV7-9 and TRBJ1-2; 8 nucleotides line up with TRBD1. The germline V gene encodes CDR1 SEHNR and CDR2 FQNEAQ (reference sequence). This CDR3 region has 13 residues. The trim removed 4 bases at V and 8 bases at J, leaving 6 bases unmatched.

V gene TRBV4-3 combines with J gene TRBJ2-2, with 9 bases lining up with TRBD2. V lost 4 bases, J lost 5 bases, and 8 bases stayed unmatched. CDR1 and CDR2 (germline): LGHNA, YSLEER. The CDR3 loop spans 16 amino acids. The CDR3, as DNA: TGCGCCAGCAGCCGAGAACATAGCGGGGGAACCGGGGAGCTGTTTTTT. It yields the protein CASSREHSGGTGELFF.

This chain links TRBV6-6 with TRBJ1-2; 7 nucleotides line up with TRBD1. Germline assignment: CDR1 MNHNY and CDR2 SVGAGI (reference sequence). The V gene end was trimmed by 2 bases and the J gene end by 5 bases; junction bases not matched to a gene: 11. The CDR3 is 16 residues long. The CDR3 DNA reads TGTGCCAGCAGTTACGCGGGGGGAGGGGGCGCATATGGCTACACCTTC. This encodes CASSYAGGGGAYGYTF.

This chain connects TRBV30 to TRBJ2-1, with 11 bases matching TRBD1. The CDR3 length is 15 residues. In germline, CDR1 is GTSNPN, CDR2 SVGIG (reference sequence). V lost 3 bases and J lost 3; bases outside the gene matches: 4. CDR3 coding DNA: TGTGCCTGGAGACGGACAGGGGGCTTCTACAATGAGCAGTTCTTC. Its translation is CAWRRTGGFYNEQFF.